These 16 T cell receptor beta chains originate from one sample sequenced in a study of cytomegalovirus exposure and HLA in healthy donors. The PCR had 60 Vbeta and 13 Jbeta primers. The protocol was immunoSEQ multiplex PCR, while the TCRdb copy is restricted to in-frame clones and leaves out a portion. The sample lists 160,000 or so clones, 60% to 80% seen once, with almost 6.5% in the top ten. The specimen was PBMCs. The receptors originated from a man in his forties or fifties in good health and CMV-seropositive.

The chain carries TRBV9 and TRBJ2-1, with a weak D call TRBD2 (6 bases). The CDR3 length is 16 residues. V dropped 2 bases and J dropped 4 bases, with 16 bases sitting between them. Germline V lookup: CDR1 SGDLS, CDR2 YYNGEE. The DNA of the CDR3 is TGTGCCAGCAGCGTGCAGGCGGGATCTTCATACAATGAGCAGTTCTTC. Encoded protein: CASSVQAGSSYNEQFF.

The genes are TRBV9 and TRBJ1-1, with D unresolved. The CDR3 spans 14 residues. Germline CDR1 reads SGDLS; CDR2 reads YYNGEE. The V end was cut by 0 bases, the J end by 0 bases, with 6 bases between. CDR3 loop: CASSVGLLNTEAFF. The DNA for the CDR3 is TGTGCCAGCAGCGTAGGACTCTTGAACACTGAAGCTTTCTTT.

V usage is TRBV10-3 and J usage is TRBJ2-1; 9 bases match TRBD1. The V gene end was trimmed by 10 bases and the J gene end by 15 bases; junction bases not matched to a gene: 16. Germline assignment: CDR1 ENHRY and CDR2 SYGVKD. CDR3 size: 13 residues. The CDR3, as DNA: TGTGCCACCAGGGACAGGGCCCCGGAAGGGGGGTTCTTC. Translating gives CATRDRAPEGGFF.

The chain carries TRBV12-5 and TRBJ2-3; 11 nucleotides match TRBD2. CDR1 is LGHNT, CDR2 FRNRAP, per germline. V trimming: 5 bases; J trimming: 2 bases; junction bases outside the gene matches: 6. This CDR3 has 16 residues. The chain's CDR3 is CASGPSTSGTTDTQYF. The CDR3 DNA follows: TGTGCTAGTGGTCCCTCGACTAGCGGGACCACAGATACGCAGTATTTT.

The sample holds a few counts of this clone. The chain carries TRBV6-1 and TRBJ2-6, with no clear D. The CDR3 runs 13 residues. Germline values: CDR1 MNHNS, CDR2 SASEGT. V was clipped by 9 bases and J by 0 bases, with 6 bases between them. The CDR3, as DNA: TGTGCCAGTACATTCTCTGGGGCCAACGTCCTGACTTTC. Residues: CASTFSGANVLTF.

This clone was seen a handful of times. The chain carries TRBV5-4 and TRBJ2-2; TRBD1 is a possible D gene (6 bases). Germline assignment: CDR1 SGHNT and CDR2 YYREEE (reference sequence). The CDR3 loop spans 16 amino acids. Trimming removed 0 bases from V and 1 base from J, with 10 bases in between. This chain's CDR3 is CASSLGLQGNTGELFF. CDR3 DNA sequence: TGTGCCAGCAGCTTGGGGCTACAGGGGAACACCGGGGAGCTGTTTTTT.

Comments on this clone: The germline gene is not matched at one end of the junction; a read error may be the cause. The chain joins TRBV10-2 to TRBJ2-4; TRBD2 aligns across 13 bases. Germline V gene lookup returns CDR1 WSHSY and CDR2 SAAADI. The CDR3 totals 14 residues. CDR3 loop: CATGTSGAKNSQYF. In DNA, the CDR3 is TGCGCCACCGGGACTAGCGGGGCGAAAAACAGTCAGTACTTC.

CDR3 sequence reads: CASSGTSGIYEQYF. For the CDR3, the DNA is TGTGCCAGCAGTGGGACTAGCGGGATCTACGAGCAGTACTTC. V usage is TRBV7-2 and J usage is TRBJ2-7; 13 bases agree with TRBD2. The CDR3 sequence is 14 residues long. CDR1 is SGHTA, CDR2 FQGNSA, per germline. After removal of 6 bases from V and 3 bases from J, the junction contained 2 bases not matched to a gene.

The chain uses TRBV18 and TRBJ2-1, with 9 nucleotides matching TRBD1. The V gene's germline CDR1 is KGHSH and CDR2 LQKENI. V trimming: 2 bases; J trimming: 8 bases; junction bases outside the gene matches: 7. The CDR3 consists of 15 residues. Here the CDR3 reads CASSPKGQGFDEQFF. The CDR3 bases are TGTGCCAGCTCACCAAAGGGACAGGGTTTCGATGAGCAGTTCTTC.

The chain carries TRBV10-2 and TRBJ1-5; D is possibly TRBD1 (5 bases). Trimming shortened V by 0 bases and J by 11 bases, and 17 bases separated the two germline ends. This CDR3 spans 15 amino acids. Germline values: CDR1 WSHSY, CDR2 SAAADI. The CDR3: CASSESGSWGGAQHF. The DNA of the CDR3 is TGCGCCAGCAGTGAGTCGGGCAGTTGGGGGGGAGCCCAGCATTTT.

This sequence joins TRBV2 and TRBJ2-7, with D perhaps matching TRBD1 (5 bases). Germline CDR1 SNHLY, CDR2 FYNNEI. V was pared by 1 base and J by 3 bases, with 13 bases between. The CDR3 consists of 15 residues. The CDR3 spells CASSEDTGLFYEQYF. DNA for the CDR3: TGTGCCAGCAGTGAAGATACAGGTCTGTTCTACGAGCAGTACTTC.

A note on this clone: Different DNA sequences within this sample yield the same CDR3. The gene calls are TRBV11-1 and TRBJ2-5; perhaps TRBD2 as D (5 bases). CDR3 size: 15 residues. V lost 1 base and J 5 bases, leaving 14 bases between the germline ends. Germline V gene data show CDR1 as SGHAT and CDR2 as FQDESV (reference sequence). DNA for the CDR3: TGTGCCAGCAGCTTAGGTGGCGCAGGCGGGGAGACCCAGTACTTC. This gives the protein CASSLGGAGGETQYF.

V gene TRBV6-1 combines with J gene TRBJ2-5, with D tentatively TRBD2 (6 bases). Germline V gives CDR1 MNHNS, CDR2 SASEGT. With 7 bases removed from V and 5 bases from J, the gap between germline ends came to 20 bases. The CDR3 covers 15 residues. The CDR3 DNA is TGTGCCAGCACTAGCGAGAGGCGGCCTAGGGAGACCCAGTACTTC. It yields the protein CASTSERRPRETQYF.

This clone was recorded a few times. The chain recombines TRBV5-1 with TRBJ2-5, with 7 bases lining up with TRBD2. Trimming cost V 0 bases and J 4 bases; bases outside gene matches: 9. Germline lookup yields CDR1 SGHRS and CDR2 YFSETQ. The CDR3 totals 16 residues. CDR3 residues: CASSLDGGRGSETQYF. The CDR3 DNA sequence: TGCGCCAGCAGCTTGGATGGCGGGAGAGGTTCAGAGACCCAGTACTTC.

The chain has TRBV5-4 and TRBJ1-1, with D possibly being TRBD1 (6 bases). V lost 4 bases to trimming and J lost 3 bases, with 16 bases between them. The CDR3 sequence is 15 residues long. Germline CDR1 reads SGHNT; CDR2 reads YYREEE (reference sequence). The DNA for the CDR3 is TGTGCCAGCAGCCAAAAGGCAGGGGCGGACACTGAAGCTTTCTTT. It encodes CASSQKAGADTEAFF.

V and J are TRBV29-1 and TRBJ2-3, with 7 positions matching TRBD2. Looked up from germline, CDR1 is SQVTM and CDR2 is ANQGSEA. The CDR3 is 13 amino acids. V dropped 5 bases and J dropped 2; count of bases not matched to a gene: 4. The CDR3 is CSVRAGTTDTQYF. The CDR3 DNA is TGCAGCGTTAGAGCGGGAACCACAGATACGCAGTATTTT.